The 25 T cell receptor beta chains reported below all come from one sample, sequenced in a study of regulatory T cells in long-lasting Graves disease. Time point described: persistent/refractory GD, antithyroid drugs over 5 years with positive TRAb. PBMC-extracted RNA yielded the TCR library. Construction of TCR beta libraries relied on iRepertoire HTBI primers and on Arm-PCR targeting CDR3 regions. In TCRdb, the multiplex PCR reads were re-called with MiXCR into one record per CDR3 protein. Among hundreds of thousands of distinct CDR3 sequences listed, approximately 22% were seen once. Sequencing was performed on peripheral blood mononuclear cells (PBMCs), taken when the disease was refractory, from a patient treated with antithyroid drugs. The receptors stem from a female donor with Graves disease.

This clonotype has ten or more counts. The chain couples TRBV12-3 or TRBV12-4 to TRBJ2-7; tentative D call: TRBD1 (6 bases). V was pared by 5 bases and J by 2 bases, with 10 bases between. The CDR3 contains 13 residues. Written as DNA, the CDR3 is TGTGCCAGCAGTCGCGACAGGACCTACGAGCAGTACTTC. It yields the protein CASSRDRTYEQYF.

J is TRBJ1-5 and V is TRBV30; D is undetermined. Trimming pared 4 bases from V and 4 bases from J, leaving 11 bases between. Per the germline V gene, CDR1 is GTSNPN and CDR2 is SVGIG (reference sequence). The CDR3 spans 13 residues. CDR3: CAWNGDANQPQHF. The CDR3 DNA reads TGTGCCTGGAATGGGGATGCGAATCAGCCCCAGCATTTT.

DNA of the CDR3: TGTGCCAGCTCACCTTTGGAAACCCTTTATGGCTACACCTTC. Its protein is CASSPLETLYGYTF. The V gene is TRBV18, the J gene TRBJ1-2; D call uncertain. V lost 3 bases and J 5 bases, leaving 13 bases between the germline ends. CDR3 size: 14 residues. CDR1 is KGHSH and CDR2 is LQKENI in the germline V gene.

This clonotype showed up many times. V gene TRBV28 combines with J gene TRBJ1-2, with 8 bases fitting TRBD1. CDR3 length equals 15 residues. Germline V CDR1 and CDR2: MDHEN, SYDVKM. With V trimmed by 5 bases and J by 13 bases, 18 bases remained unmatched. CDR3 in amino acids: CASSRILDRGLAPTF. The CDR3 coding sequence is TGTGCCAGCAGTCGAATACTCGACAGGGGCCTAGCCCCCACCTTC.

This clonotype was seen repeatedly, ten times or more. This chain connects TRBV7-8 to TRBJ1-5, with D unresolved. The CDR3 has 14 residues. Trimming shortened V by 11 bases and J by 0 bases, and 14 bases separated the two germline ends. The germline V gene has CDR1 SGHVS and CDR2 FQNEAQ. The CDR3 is CASRAGYSNQPQHF. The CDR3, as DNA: TGTGCCTCCCGGGCCGGGTATAGCAATCAGCCCCAGCATTTT.

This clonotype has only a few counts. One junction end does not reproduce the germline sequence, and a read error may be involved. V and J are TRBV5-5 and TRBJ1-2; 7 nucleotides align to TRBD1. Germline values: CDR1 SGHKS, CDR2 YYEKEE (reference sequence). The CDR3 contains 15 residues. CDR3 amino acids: CASSFGDRNNYDYTF. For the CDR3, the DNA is TGTGCCAGTTCTTTCGGGGACAGAAATAACTATGACTACACCTTC.

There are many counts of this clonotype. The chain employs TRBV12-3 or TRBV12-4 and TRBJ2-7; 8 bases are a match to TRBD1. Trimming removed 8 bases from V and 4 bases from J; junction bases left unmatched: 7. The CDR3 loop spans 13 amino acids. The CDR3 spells CASADRGPYEQYF. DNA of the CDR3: TGTGCCAGCGCAGACAGGGGTCCGTACGAGCAGTACTTC.

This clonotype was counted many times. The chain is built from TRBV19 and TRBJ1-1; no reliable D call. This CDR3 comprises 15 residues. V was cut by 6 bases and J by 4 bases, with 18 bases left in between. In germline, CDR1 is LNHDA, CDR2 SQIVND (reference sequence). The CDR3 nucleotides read TGTGCCAGTAGGAACCTTGGAGCGGGAGGCACTGAAGCTTTCTTT. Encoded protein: CASRNLGAGGTEAFF.

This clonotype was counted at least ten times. The CDR3 DNA sequence: TGTGCCAGCAGCCAAGGGTATTGGAACACTGAAGCTTTCTTT. It translates to CASSQGYWNTEAFF. This sequence joins TRBV3-1 and TRBJ1-1; D gene unclear. The ends were cut back, 1 base at V and 1 base at J, with 7 bases in the middle. Germline CDR1 and CDR2: LGHDT and YNNKEL (reference sequence). The CDR3 loop spans 14 amino acids. Looking up the rest from reference TRBV3-1 and TRBJ1-1 gives the full variable domain: DTAVSQTPKYLVTQMGNDKSIKCEQNLGHDTMYWYKQDSKKFLKIMFSYNNKELIINETVPNRFSPKSPDKAHLNLHINSLELGDSAVYFCASSQGYWNTEAFFGQGTRLTVV.

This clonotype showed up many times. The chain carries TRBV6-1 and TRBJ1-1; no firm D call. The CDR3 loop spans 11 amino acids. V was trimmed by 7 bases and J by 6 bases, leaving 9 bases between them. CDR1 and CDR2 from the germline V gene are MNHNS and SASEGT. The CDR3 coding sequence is TGTGCCAGCAAGAAGGGAGCTGAAGCTTTCTTT. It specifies CASKKGAEAFF.

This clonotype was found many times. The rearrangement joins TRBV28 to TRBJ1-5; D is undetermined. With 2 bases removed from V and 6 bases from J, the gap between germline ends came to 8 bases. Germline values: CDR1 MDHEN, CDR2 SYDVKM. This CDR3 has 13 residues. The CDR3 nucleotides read TGTGCCAGCAGTTTAATAGGGTCTCAGCCCCAGCATTTT. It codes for CASSLIGSQPQHF.

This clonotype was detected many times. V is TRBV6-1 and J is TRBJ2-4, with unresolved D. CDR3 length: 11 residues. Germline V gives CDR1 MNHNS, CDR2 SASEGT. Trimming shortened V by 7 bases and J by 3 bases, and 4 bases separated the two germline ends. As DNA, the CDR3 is TGTGCCAGCACAAACAAAAACATTCAGTACTTC. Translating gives CASTNKNIQYF.

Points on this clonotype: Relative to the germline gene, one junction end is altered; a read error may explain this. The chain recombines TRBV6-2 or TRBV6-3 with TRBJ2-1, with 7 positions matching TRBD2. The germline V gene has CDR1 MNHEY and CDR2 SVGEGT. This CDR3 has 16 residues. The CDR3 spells CASNYSRGNPYNEQFF. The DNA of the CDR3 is TGTGCCAGCAATTACTCGCGGGGGAACCCCTACAATGAGCAGTTCTTC.

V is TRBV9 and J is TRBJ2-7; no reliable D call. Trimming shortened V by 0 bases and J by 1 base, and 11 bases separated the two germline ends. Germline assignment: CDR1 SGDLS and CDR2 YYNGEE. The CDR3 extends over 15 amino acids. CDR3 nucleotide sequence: TGTGCCAGCAGCGTAGCAACCAGTTCTTCCTACGAGCAGTACTTC. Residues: CASSVATSSSYEQYF.

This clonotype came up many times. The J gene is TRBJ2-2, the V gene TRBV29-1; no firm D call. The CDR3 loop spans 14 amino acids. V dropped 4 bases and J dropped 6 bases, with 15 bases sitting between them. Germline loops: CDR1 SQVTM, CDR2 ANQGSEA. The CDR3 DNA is TGCAGCGTTGGTTCTGGAACCGGACCCGGGGAGCTGTTTTTT. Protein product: CSVGSGTGPGELFF.

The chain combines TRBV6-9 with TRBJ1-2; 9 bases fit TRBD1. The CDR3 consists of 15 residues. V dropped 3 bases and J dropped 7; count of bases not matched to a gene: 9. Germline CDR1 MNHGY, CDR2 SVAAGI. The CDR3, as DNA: TGTGCCAGCAGTTACGGGACAGGGTGGATCGGTGGCTACACCTTC. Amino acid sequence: CASSYGTGWIGGYTF.

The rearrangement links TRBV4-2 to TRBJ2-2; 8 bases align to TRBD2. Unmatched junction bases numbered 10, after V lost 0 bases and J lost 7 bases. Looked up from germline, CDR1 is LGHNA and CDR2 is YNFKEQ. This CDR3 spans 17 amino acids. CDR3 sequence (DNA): TGTGCCAGCAGCCAAGATCCGGGGGGGGAGGGAGGCGGGGAGCTGTTTTTT. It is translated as CASSQDPGGEGGGELFF.

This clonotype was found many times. The CDR3 DNA reads TGTGCCACCAGCATAGCAGGGAACTATGGCTACACCTTC. Its translation: CATSIAGNYGYTF. The genes are TRBV15 and TRBJ1-2; D is perhaps TRBD1 (5 bases). Germline V CDR1 and CDR2: LNHNV, YYDKDF (reference sequence). The CDR3 length is 13 residues. The V and J ends lost 4 bases and 2 bases respectively, with 8 bases between them.

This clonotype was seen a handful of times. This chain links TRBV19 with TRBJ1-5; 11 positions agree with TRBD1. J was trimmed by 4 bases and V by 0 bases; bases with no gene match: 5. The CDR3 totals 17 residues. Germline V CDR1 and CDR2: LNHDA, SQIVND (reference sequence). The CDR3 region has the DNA TGTGCCAGTAGTATAGAGGGGACAGGGGGGCCTAATCAGCCCCAGCATTTT. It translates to CASSIEGTGGPNQPQHF.

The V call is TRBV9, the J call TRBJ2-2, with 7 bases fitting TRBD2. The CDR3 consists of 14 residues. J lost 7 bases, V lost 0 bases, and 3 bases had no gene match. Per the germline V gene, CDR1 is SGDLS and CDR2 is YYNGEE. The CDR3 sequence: CASSVVGRNGELFF. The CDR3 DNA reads TGTGCCAGCAGCGTAGTCGGGAGGAACGGGGAGCTGTTTTTT. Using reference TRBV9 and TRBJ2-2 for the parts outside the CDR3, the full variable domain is DSGVTQTPKHLITATGQRVTLRCSPRSGDLSVYWYQQSLDQGLQFLIQYYNGEERAKGNILERFSAQQFPDLHSELNLSSLELGDSALYFCASSVVGRNGELFFGEGSRLTVL.

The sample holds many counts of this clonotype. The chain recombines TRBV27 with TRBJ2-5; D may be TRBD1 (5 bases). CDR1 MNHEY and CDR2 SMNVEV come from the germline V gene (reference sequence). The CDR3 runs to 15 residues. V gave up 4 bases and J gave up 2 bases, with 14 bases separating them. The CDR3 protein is CASSYGAGTQETQYF. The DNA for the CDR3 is TGTGCCAGCAGTTATGGGGCAGGAACGCAAGAGACCCAGTACTTC.

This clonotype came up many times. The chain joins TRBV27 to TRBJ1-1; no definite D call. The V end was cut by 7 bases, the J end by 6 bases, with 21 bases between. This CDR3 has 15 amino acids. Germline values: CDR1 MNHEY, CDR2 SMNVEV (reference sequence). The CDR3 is CASKGMRRSEPEAFF. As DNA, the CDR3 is TGTGCCAGCAAAGGAATGAGAAGGTCGGAACCTGAAGCTTTCTTT.

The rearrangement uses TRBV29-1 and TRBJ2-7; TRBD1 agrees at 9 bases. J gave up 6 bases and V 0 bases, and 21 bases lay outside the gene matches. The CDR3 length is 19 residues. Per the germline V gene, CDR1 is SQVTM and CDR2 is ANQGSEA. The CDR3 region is CSVEDTNSETGGRLGEQYF. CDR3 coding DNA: TGCAGCGTTGAAGATACAAATTCAGAGACAGGGGGGAGATTAGGCGAGCAGTACTTC.

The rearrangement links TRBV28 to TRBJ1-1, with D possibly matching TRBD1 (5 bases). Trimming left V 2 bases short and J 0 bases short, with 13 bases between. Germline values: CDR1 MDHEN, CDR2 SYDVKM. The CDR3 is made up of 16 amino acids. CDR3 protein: CASSLTGQGVNTEAFF. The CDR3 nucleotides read TGTGCCAGCAGTTTAACGGGGCAGGGCGTGAACACTGAAGCTTTCTTT.

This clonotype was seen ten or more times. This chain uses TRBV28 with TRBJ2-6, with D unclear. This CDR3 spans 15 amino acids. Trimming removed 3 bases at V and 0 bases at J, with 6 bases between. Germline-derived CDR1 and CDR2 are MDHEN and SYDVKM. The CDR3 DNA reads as TGTGCCAGCAGTTTTGAGCACTCTGGGGCCAACGTCCTGACTTTC. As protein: CASSFEHSGANVLTF.